The clone carrying this T cell receptor beta chain came up a few times. The antigen is not known. The data stem from a study of vaccination and CD4 T cells after COVID-19. In the study overall: Participants received two doses of either BNT162b2 or mRNA-1273 vaccine.

This CDR3 comprises 11 residues. Germline V gives CDR1 SNHLY, CDR2 FYNNEI. Trimming pared 3 bases from V and 12 bases from J, leaving 11 bases between. Treatment noted: roughly 10-day PBMC culture with coronavirus spike peptide pools or control peptides (ViraFEST assay). At the Johns Hopkins FTIC core, DNA taken from cultured CD4+ T cells was sequenced by way of the Oncomine TCR Beta short-read assay. TCRdb re-called the PCR reads with MiXCR, one entry per CDR3 protein. The table includes about 5,500 distinct CDR3 sequences, around 66% detected once. Sequences were obtained from CD4+ T cells from blood, cultured in vitro. The source is a human donor who had recovered from COVID-19. The V call is TRBV2, the J call TRBJ1-1; D remains unclear. This CDR3 reads CASSEWLKSFF. As DNA, the CDR3 is TGTGCCAGCAGTGAGTGGCTTAAGTCTTTCTTT.